Below are 27 T cell receptor beta chains sequenced from a single sample in a study of lymphopenia after photon versus proton radiotherapy. Clones were read by immunoSEQ multiplex PCR, and TCRdb kept only the in-frame ones, dropping some. In the table there are roughly 30,000 clones, roughly 90% of which are singletons. The source was peripheral blood, collected from a patient treated with proton-based radiotherapy. All receptors derive from a woman aged 55 to 70 with cholangiocarcinoma. Some clones in this sample may be carry-over from other donors' samples.

The rearrangement joins TRBV19 to TRBJ2-1; the D gene is possibly TRBD2 (6 bases). V was trimmed by 5 bases and J by 5 bases, leaving 13 bases between them. The length of the CDR3 is 14 residues. Germline V gene lookup returns CDR1 LNHDA and CDR2 SQIVND (reference sequence). The CDR3 spells CASSRYGGNNEQFF. The CDR3 region has the DNA TGTGCCAGTAGTCGATACGGGGGAAACAATGAGCAGTTCTTC.

The CDR3 loop is CASSLGQRQPQHF. For the CDR3, the DNA is TGTGCCAGCAGCCTGGGACAGCGTCAGCCCCAGCATTTT. This chain uses TRBV7-2 with TRBJ1-5, with 7 bases aligning to TRBD1. The CDR3 length is 13 residues. V shed 5 bases and J 6 bases; nucleotides not matched to a gene: 4. Germline CDR1 SGHTA, CDR2 FQGNSA. The full variable domain, completed using reference TRBV7-2 and TRBJ1-5, is GAGVSQSPSNKVTEKGKDVELRCDPISGHTALYWYRQSLGQGLEFLIYFQGNSAPDKSGLPSDRFSAERTGGSVSTLTIQRTQQEDSAVYLCASSLGQRQPQHFGDGTRLSIL.

V gene TRBV30 combines with J gene TRBJ2-5; D ambiguous. Between the trimmed V and J ends, which lost 0 bases and 4 bases, there was a span of 9 bases. The CDR3 is made up of 13 amino acids. The germline CDR1 and CDR2 sequences are GTSNPN and SVGIG (reference sequence). The CDR3 reads CAWSVLLAETQYF. In nucleotides, the CDR3 is TGTGCCTGGAGTGTACTTCTGGCAGAGACCCAGTACTTC.

This chain links TRBV5-1 with TRBJ1-1; D perhaps matches TRBD1 (5 bases). The germline gives CDR1 SGHRS, CDR2 YFSETQ. V lost 1 base to trimming and J lost 3 bases, with 13 bases between them. The CDR3 spans 15 residues. Here the CDR3 reads CASSLNAGMDTEAFF. DNA of the CDR3: TGCGCCAGCAGCTTGAATGCAGGGATGGACACTGAAGCTTTCTTT.

The V call is TRBV28, the J call TRBJ1-2; D ambiguous. CDR3 length: 11 amino acids. CDR1 and CDR2 (germline): MDHEN, SYDVKM. The CDR3 bases are TGTGCTGCGTCCGTGAACTATGGCTACACCTTC. Translating it yields CAASVNYGYTF.

The sample holds one count of this clone. The chain joins TRBV29-1 to TRBJ2-5, with D tentatively TRBD1 (6 bases). The CDR3 sequence is 12 residues long. V was trimmed by 6 bases and J by 5 bases, leaving 13 bases between them. Germline CDR1 is SQVTM and CDR2 is ANQGSEA. As DNA, the CDR3 is TGCAGCGTGGATACAGGGTACGAGACCCAGTACTTC. It codes for CSVDTGYETQYF.

The chain joins TRBV6-1 to TRBJ1-4, with a weak D call TRBD1 (6 bases). CDR3 length: 15 amino acids. Trimming removed 2 bases at V and 8 bases at J, with 15 bases between. In germline, CDR1 is MNHNS, CDR2 SASEGT. CDR3 in DNA: TGTGCCAGCAGTGAAAGGGGGGTTGTATACGAAAAACTGTTTTTT. Its translation: CASSERGVVYEKLFF.

The chain carries TRBV6-6 and TRBJ2-5; D gene uncertain. Between the trimmed V and J ends, which lost 6 bases and 4 bases, there was a span of 12 bases. The CDR3 loop spans 13 amino acids. The germline gives CDR1 MNHNY, CDR2 SVGAGI (reference sequence). The CDR3 sequence is CASRVRAPETQYF. The CDR3 DNA follows: TGTGCCAGCAGGGTGAGAGCCCCAGAGACCCAGTACTTC.

The chain has TRBV29-1 and TRBJ2-2; D tentatively reads TRBD1 or TRBD2 (6 bases each). The CDR3 is 14 residues long. Between the trimmed V and J ends, which lost 4 bases and 4 bases, there was a span of 13 bases. Germline CDR1 is SQVTM and CDR2 is ANQGSEA. The CDR3 nucleotides are TGCAGCGTTGTAGGGGGAGGTGGCACCGGGGAGCTGTTTTTT. Amino acid sequence: CSVVGGGGTGELFF.

J is TRBJ2-4 and V is TRBV7-2; the D gene is possibly TRBD1 (6 bases). From germline, CDR1 is SGHTA and CDR2 FQGNSA. The V gene lost 1 base and the J gene lost 6 bases, with 13 bases spanning the gap. The CDR3 runs to 15 residues. The CDR3 sequence: CASSLGGGFGNIQYF. CDR3 nucleotides: TGTGCCAGCAGCTTAGGAGGGGGTTTCGGAAACATTCAGTACTTC.

CDR3 coding DNA: TGTGCCAGCAGTGATCCGGGACAGGGCTATGGCTACACCTTC. As protein: CASSDPGQGYGYTF. The chain carries TRBV6-1 and TRBJ1-2; the match to TRBD1 covers 9 bases. This CDR3 region has 14 residues. J was trimmed by 4 bases and V by 3 bases; bases with no gene match: 3. CDR1 is MNHNS, CDR2 SASEGT, per germline.

The CDR3 DNA reads as TGTGCCAGCAGTGAACATTTTAGCAATCAGCCCCAGCATTTT. Translation: CASSEHFSNQPQHF. This chain joins TRBV2 and TRBJ1-5, with no clear D. Looked up from germline, CDR1 is SNHLY and CDR2 is FYNNEI. The CDR3 is 14 residues long. The V end was cut by 2 bases, the J end by 0 bases, with 5 bases between.

The chain joins TRBV7-2 to TRBJ2-7, with unresolved D. The CDR3 extends over 14 amino acids. V lost 5 bases and J lost 0, with 11 bases in between. Per the germline V gene, CDR1 is SGHTA and CDR2 is FQGNSA. As DNA, the CDR3 is TGTGCCAGCAGCCTGTTCCCAGACTCCTACGAGCAGTACTTC. This codes for CASSLFPDSYEQYF.

V usage is TRBV5-1 and J usage is TRBJ2-5; possible D gene TRBD2, 5 bases. CDR1 is SGHRS and CDR2 is YFSETQ in the germline V gene. The CDR3 contains 14 residues. V was cut by 4 bases and J by 3 bases, with 13 bases left in between. CDR3 DNA: TGCGCCAGCAGCCCGGACTCCGGGGAAGAGACCCAGTACTTC. Translation gives CASSPDSGEETQYF.

The genes are TRBV18 and TRBJ1-5; D not certain. This CDR3 has 13 residues. Germline loops: CDR1 KGHSH, CDR2 LQKENI. Trimming took 3 bases from V and 2 from J, leaving 5 bases between them. Here the CDR3 reads CASSPARNQPQHF. DNA of the CDR3: TGTGCCAGCTCACCCGCCCGCAATCAGCCCCAGCATTTT.

The chain recombines TRBV5-1 with TRBJ2-5, with 12 bases identical to TRBD2. Trimming cost V 3 bases and J 0 bases; bases outside gene matches: 3. CDR1 is SGHRS, CDR2 YFSETQ, per germline. This CDR3 has 16 amino acids. CDR3 region: CASSSGLAGHQETQYF. CDR3 nucleotide sequence: TGCGCCAGCAGCTCAGGACTAGCGGGGCACCAAGAGACCCAGTACTTC.

This chain connects TRBV7-9 to TRBJ2-5, with unresolved D. The CDR3 loop spans 15 amino acids. The V end was cut by 1 base, the J end by 5 bases, with 14 bases between. Germline CDR1 reads SEHNR; CDR2 reads FQNEAQ (reference sequence). The CDR3 nucleotides are TGTGCCAGCAGCTTAGGAGGTGGGATTGGGGAGACCCAGTACTTC. This codes for CASSLGGGIGETQYF.

The J gene is TRBJ1-1, the V gene TRBV28, with a tentative D call TRBD1 (5 bases). V was cut by 7 bases and J by 1 base, with 16 bases left in between. CDR1 is MDHEN and CDR2 is SYDVKM in the germline V gene. The CDR3 has 15 amino acids. As DNA, the CDR3 is TGTGCCAGCATGGCCGCCCACGGGGGGAACACTGAAGCTTTCTTT. As protein: CASMAAHGGNTEAFF.

The gene calls are TRBV6-1 and TRBJ1-3; D is unresolved. The CDR3 covers 13 residues. V shed 7 bases and J shed 2 bases, with 9 bases lying between them. CDR1 and CDR2 (germline): MNHNS, SASEGT. The CDR3 bases are TGTGCCAGCATTGTAGGCCCTGGAAACACCATATATTTT. Protein sequence: CASIVGPGNTIYF.

CDR3 in DNA: TGTGCCAGCAGCTCGTCCGGGTTTTACAATGAGCAGTTCTTC. As protein: CASSSSGFYNEQFF. The chain joins TRBV5-6 to TRBJ2-1, with unresolved D. The CDR3 is 14 residues long. Per the germline V gene, CDR1 is SGHDT and CDR2 is YYEEEE. V was pared by 3 bases and J by 4 bases, with 11 bases between.

V usage is TRBV27 and J usage is TRBJ1-2; D may be TRBD1 (6 bases). With 2 bases removed from V and 7 bases from J, the gap between germline ends came to 11 bases. CDR3 length equals 13 residues. CDR1 MNHEY and CDR2 SMNVEV come from the germline V gene (reference sequence). CDR3 nucleotide sequence: TGTGCCAGCAGTTTACTACAGGGATCTGGCTACACCTTC. Protein product: CASSLLQGSGYTF.

V is TRBV10-3 and J is TRBJ2-7; 8 bases fit TRBD1. The CDR3 loop spans 15 amino acids. The germline V gene encodes CDR1 ENHRY and CDR2 SYGVKD. Germline trimming cut 4 bases from V and 3 bases from J; bases unmatched to any gene: 8. The CDR3: CAISGGQGANYEQYF. Written as DNA, the CDR3 is TGTGCCATCAGTGGAGGGCAGGGGGCAAACTACGAGCAGTACTTC.

The rearrangement links TRBV2 to TRBJ2-5, with D unclear. The CDR3 covers 13 residues. Per the germline V gene, CDR1 is SNHLY and CDR2 is FYNNEI. The V end lost 10 bases, the J end lost 0 bases, and 12 bases lay between the germline ends. The CDR3 loop is CATSGTYQETQYF. CDR3 coding DNA: TGTGCCACCTCCGGAACGTACCAAGAGACCCAGTACTTC.

This sequence joins TRBV27 and TRBJ1-4, with a possible D match to TRBD1 (6 bases). Per the germline V gene, CDR1 is MNHEY and CDR2 is SMNVEV (reference sequence). The CDR3 loop spans 17 amino acids. Trimming cost V 0 bases and J 10 bases, with 21 bases left between them. CDR3 DNA: TGTGCCAGCAGTTTATCGATGGTACAGGGTGCCCCGGGAAAACTGTTTTTT. Its protein product is CASSLSMVQGAPGKLFF.

This rearrangement joins TRBV6-1 to TRBJ2-3, with D maybe TRBD2 (5 bases). Trimming removed 4 bases at V and 0 bases at J, with 11 bases between. Germline loops: CDR1 MNHNS, CDR2 SASEGT. This CDR3 is built from 15 residues. The CDR3 loop reads CASSGKRISTDTQYF. The CDR3 DNA reads TGTGCCAGCAGTGGAAAGCGGATTAGCACAGATACGCAGTATTTT.

This chain joins TRBV20-1 and TRBJ2-5; D not certain. The length of the CDR3 is 11 residues. Germline CDR1 is DFQATT and CDR2 is SNEGSKA (reference sequence). The V and J ends lost 3 bases and 7 bases respectively, with 9 bases between them. This CDR3 is CSARKWGTQYF. The CDR3 bases are TGCAGTGCTAGGAAGTGGGGGACCCAGTACTTC.

The chain is built from TRBV18 and TRBJ2-7; D unresolved. The germline V gene encodes CDR1 KGHSH and CDR2 LQKENI. The CDR3 has 13 amino acids. V gave up 2 bases and J gave up 3 bases, with 8 bases separating them. The CDR3 coding sequence is TGTGCCAGCTCACCAAGGCAGGACTACGAGCAGTACTTC. Residues: CASSPRQDYEQYF.